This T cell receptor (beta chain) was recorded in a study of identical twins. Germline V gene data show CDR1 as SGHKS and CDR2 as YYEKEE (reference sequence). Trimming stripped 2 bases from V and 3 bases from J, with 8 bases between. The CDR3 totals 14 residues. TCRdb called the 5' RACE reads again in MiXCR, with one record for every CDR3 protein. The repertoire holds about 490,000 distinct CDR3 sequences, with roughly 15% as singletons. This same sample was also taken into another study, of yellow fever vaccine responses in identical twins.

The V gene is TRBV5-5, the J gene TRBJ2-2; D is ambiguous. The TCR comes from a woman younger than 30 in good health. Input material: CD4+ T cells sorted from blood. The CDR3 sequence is CASSFWSDTGELFF. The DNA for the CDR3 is TGTGCCAGCAGCTTCTGGTCAGACACCGGGGAGCTGTTTTTT.